A single sample is the source of the 9 T cell receptor beta chains below, sequenced in a study of blood T cells in healthy people across ages (dated by TCRdb to the mid-2010s). Library preparation was by 5' RACE. These reads were obtained on an Illumina HiSeq 2500. A second roughly 6 to 12 cycle PCR used a sample-barcoded 5' primer and a J-beta primer mix. The public reads were quality trimmed at Q25 with fastp and then assembled into clones with MiXCR by TCRdb, keeping productive beta chains. Rows are combined by CDR3 protein, so each entry shows the most common genes and DNA. Present in this sample are approximately 830,000 distinct CDR3 sequences, about 59% of which were seen just once. The ten largest account for 28% of the sample. What was sequenced was blood. These receptors originate from a man aged 25-45 years in good health.

This clonotype was seen repeatedly, ten times or more. The chain is built from TRBV20-1 and TRBJ1-1; D possibly corresponds to TRBD1 (5 bases). Germline V gene sequence: CDR1 DFQATT, CDR2 SNEGSKA (reference sequence). V gave up 0 bases and J gave up 5 bases, with 16 bases separating them. This CDR3 has 15 amino acids. CDR3 sequence: CSARDRGATGTEAFF. The CDR3 DNA sequence: TGCAGTGCTAGAGATCGCGGGGCGACGGGTACTGAAGCTTTCTTT.

This clonotype occurred a few times. The V and J genes are TRBV6-5 and TRBJ2-7; the D gene is possibly TRBD2 (6 bases). Per germline, CDR1 MNHEY and CDR2 SVGAGI. V lost 0 bases to trimming and J lost 0 bases, with 12 bases between them. The CDR3 sequence is 16 residues long. DNA for the CDR3: TGTGCCAGCAGTTACTCTTGGAGGGAACGCTCCTACGAGCAGTACTTC. This codes for CASSYSWRERSYEQYF.

There are a few counts of this clonotype. J is TRBJ2-4 and V is TRBV7-9; D remains unclear. The J call is doubtful: the DNA matches TRBJ2-7 better. CDR3 length equals 13 residues. CDR1 is SEHNR and CDR2 is FQNEAQ in the germline V gene (reference sequence). The CDR3 protein is CASSLDTGDEQYF. The CDR3 DNA follows: TGTGCCAGCAGCCTAGATACGGGCGACGAGCAGTACTTC.

The chain is built from TRBV27 and TRBJ2-4; TRBD1 aligns across 7 bases. The CDR3 has 15 residues. Germline CDR1 is MNHEY and CDR2 is SMNVEV (reference sequence). The V and J ends lost 0 bases and 1 base, in that order; junction bases with no gene match: 0. CDR3 coding DNA: TGTGCCAGCAGTTTATCACAGGGGGCCAAAAACATTCAGTACTTC. It is translated as CASSLSQGAKNIQYF.

The chain couples TRBV20-1 to TRBJ2-7; D is undetermined. The DNA matches TRBJ2-4 better at its end, which makes the J call doubtful. Germline CDR1 and CDR2: DFQATT and SNEGSKA (reference sequence). This CDR3 comprises 16 residues. The DNA of the CDR3 is TGCAGTGCTAGTGATAAGCTAAGTACCGGCAAAAACATTCAGTACTTC. Protein sequence: CSASDKLSTGKNIQYF.

This clonotype was found a few times. The chain links TRBV29-1 to TRBJ2-1, with a tentative D call TRBD2 (6 bases). V lost 7 bases to trimming and J lost 6 bases, with 16 bases between them. Looked up from germline, CDR1 is SQVTM and CDR2 is ANQGSEA. This CDR3 region has 13 residues. The CDR3 DNA reads as TGCAGCGCGCTCGGGACTGTCACCAATGAGCAGTTCTTC. Translation gives CSALGTVTNEQFF.

V usage is TRBV28 and J usage is TRBJ2-3; D gene uncertain. V was cut by 2 bases and J by 0 bases, with 15 bases left in between. This CDR3 is built from 17 residues. Germline CDR1 and CDR2: MDHEN and SYDVKM. The CDR3 loop reads CASSLVGSRRSTDTQYF. The CDR3 DNA is TGTGCCAGCAGTTTAGTAGGGTCTAGACGGAGCACAGATACGCAGTATTTT.

V usage is TRBV20-1 and J usage is TRBJ2-7, with a weak D call TRBD2 (5 bases). The CDR3 spans 15 residues. Between the trimmed V and J ends, which lost 7 bases and 0 bases, there was a span of 19 bases. The V gene's germline CDR1 is DFQATT and CDR2 SNEGSKA (reference sequence). As DNA, the CDR3 is TGCAGTGGGGAGACCTTAGGACTCGTCTCCTACGAGCAGTACTTC. Its translation is CSGETLGLVSYEQYF.

This chain links TRBV6-2 or TRBV6-3 with TRBJ2-1; the match to TRBD2 covers 9 bases. The V and J ends lost 10 bases and 7 bases, in that order; junction bases with no gene match: 17. This CDR3 has 16 amino acids. Germline CDR1 is MNHEY and CDR2 is SVGEGT. CDR3 amino acids: CATLRGGGALWNEQFF. CDR3 nucleotides: TGTGCCACCCTGAGGGGCGGGGGGGCCCTTTGGAATGAGCAGTTCTTC.